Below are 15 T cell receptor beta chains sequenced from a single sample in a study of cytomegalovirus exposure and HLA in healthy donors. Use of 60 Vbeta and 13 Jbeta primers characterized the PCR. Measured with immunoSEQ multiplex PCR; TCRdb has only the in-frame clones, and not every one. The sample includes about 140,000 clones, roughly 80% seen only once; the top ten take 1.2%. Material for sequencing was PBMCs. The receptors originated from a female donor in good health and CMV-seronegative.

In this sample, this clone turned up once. Written as DNA, the CDR3 is TGTGCTACCGGGGAGAGGAATCAGCATTTT. Amino acid sequence: CATGERNQHF. The V call is TRBV12-5, the J call TRBJ1-5; D remains unclear. The CDR3 length is 10 residues. Looked up from germline, CDR1 is LGHNT and CDR2 is FRNRAP. The V end lost 10 bases, the J end lost 13 bases, and 14 bases lay between the germline ends.

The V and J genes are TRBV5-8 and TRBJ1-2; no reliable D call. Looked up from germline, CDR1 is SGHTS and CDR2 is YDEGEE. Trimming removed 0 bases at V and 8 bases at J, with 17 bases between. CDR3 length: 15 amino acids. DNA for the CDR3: TGTGCCAGCAGCTTGGAGGCGGGGAGGTCGCTCGGCTACACCTTC. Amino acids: CASSLEAGRSLGYTF. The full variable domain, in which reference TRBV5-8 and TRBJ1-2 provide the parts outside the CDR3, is EAGVTQSPTHLIKTRGQQATLRCSPISGHTSVYWYQQALGLGLQFLLWYDEGEERNRGNFPPRFSGRQFPNYSSELNVNALELEDSALYLCASSLEAGRSLGYTFGSGTRLTVV.

The CDR3 DNA sequence: TGTGCCAGTAGTCCTTCTCCCCGGACTAGCGGGTTCTACGAGCAGTACTTC. Translation: CASSPSPRTSGFYEQYF. V and J are TRBV19 and TRBJ2-7, with TRBD2 identical over 11 bases. Germline CDR1 and CDR2: LNHDA and SQIVND (reference sequence). The CDR3 covers 17 residues. After removal of 5 bases from V and 3 bases from J, the junction contained 12 bases not matched to a gene.

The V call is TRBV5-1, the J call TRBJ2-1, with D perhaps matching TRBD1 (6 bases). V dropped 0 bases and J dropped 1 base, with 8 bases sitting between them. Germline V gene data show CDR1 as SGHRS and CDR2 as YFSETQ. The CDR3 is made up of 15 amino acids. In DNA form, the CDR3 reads TGCGCCAGCAGCTTGGGACAGGTGTCCTACAATGAGCAGTTCTTC. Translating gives CASSLGQVSYNEQFF.

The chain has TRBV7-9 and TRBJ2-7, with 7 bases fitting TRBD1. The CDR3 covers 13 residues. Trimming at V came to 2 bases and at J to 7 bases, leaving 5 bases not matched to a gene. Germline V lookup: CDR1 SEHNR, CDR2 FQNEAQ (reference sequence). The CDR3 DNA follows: TGTGCCAGCAGCTTACTAACAGGGGAAGAGCAGTACTTC. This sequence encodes CASSLLTGEEQYF.

The CDR3 sequence is CASSAGGTANTGELFF. CDR3 coding DNA: TGTGCCAGCAGTGCTGGCGGGACAGCTAACACCGGGGAGCTGTTTTTT. The chain has TRBV6-4 and TRBJ2-2; a weak D match, TRBD1 (7 bases). Between the trimmed V and J ends, which lost 4 bases and 2 bases, there was a span of 14 bases. The length of the CDR3 is 16 residues. CDR1 is MRHNA, CDR2 SNTAGT, per germline.

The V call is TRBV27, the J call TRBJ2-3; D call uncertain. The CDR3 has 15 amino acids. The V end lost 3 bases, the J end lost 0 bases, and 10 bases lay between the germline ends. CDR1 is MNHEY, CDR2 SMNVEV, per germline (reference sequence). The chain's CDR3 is CASSFSAMSTDTQYF. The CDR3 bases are TGTGCCAGCAGTTTTTCCGCGATGAGCACAGATACGCAGTATTTT.

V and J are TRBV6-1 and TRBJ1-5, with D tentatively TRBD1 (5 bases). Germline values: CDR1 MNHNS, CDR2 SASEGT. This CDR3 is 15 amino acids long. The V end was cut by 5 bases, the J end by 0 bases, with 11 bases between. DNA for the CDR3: TGTGCCAGCAGTCGGGACTTGATTAGCAATCAGCCCCAGCATTTT. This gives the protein CASSRDLISNQPQHF.

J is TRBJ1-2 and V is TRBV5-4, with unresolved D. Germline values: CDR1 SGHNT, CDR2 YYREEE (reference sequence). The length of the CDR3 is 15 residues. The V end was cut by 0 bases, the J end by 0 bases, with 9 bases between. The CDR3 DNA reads TGTGCCAGCAGCTTGGGGTACATCTCTAACTATGGCTACACCTTC. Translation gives CASSLGYISNYGYTF.

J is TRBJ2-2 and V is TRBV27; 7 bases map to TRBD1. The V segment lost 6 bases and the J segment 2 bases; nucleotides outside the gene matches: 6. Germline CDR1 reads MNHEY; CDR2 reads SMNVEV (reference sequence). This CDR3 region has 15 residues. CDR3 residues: CASRLQGLNTGELFF. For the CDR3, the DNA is TGTGCCAGCAGACTACAGGGGCTTAACACCGGGGAGCTGTTTTTT.

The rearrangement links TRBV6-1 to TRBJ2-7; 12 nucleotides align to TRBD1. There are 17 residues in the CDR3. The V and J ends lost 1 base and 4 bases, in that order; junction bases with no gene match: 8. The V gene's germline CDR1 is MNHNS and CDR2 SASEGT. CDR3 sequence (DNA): TGTGCCAGCAGTGAAGGTTACGGGACAGGGGGCCTATACGAGCAGTACTTC. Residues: CASSEGYGTGGLYEQYF.

In nucleotides, the CDR3 is TGCGCCAGCAGCTCCCGGGATAGCGGACGCTACAATGAGCAGTTCTTC. This sequence encodes CASSSRDSGRYNEQFF. This chain links TRBV5-1 with TRBJ2-1; D is perhaps TRBD2 (6 bases). V was clipped by 3 bases and J by 3 bases, with 16 bases between them. This CDR3 is 16 amino acids long. Germline loops: CDR1 SGHRS, CDR2 YFSETQ.

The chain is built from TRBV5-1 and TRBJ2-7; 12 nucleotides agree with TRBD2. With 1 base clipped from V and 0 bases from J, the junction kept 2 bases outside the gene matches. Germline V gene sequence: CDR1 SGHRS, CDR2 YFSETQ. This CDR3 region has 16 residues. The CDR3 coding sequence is TGCGCCAGCAGCTTGTTGACTAGCGGGAGCTCCTACGAGCAGTACTTC. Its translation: CASSLLTSGSSYEQYF.

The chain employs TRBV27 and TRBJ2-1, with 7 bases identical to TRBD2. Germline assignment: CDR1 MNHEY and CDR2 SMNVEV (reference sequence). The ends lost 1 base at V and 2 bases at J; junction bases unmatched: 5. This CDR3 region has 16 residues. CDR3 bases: TGTGCCAGCAGTTTATTGGCTAGCGGTCCCTACAATGAGCAGTTCTTC. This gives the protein CASSLLASGPYNEQFF.

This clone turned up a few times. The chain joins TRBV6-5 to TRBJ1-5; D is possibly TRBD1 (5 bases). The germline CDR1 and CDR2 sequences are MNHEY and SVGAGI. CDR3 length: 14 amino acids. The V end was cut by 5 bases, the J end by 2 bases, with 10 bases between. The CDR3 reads CASSQGGGNQPQHF. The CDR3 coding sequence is TGTGCCAGCAGTCAGGGCGGGGGCAATCAGCCCCAGCATTTT.